The source of this TCR beta chain is a study of T cell responses to AZD1222 COVID-19 vaccine. V was trimmed by 7 bases and J by 1 base, leaving 10 bases between them. CDR1 and CDR2 from the germline V gene are LNHDA and SQIVND (reference sequence). This CDR3 has 14 residues. The protocol was immunoSEQ multiplex PCR, while the TCRdb copy is restricted to in-frame clones and leaves out a portion. The sample includes 120,000 or so clones, 85% to 90% of them seen just once. The J gene is TRBJ2-2, the V gene TRBV19; D possibly corresponds to TRBD1 (5 bases). This TCR was recovered from an adult in good health. Sequences were derived from peripheral blood, sampled on day 0 of AZD1222 vaccination. DNA for the CDR3: TGTGCCAGTAAAGCAGGGAAGAACACCGGGGAGCTGTTTTTT. It translates to CASKAGKNTGELFF.